This TCR beta chain was documented in a study of technical replicates of blood from several donors (dated 2017 in TCRdb). Including the terminal cysteine and phenylalanine, the CDR3 comprises 14 residues. The DNA shown is the 42-base CDR3, in frame from base 1. The germline V gene yields SGHTS for CDR1 and YDEGEE for CDR2. Relative to germline, V is 1 base shorter and J is 8 bases shorter, with 12 bases between their ends. Library prep was done by the immunoSEQ multiplex PCR assay. As stored in TCRdb, this immuneACCESS dataset retains in-frame rearrangements with V and J assigned. A fraction of the clones does not appear; measured against another copy, unresolved V genes explain less than half of the discrepancy, and the remainder lacks a known reason. The sample has some 74,000 clones on record, 95% to 96% of them singletons. Approximately 0.22% of the sample goes to the ten largest clones. Turning to this clone: The antigen it binds to is not known. Qualities for individual bases were not recorded, and no much larger clone is one base off.

This TCR was recovered from a human donor in good health. The source material was T cells isolated from PBMCs. This chain is built from TRBV5-8 and TRBJ1-4; no D gene is confidently identified. The CDR3 protein is CASSLFSKEEKLFF. The DNA reads as follows: TGTGCCAGCAGCTTGTTTTCGAAAGAGGAAAAACTGTTTTTT.